This TCR beta chain appears in the sequencing data of a study of blood T cell repertoires in COVID-19 (dated by TCRdb to 2020 to 2022). About the full investigation: The collaborator samples originated in the United States, Italy and Spain and spanned the acute and convalescent phases of COVID-19. The repertoires were released in a freely available public database meant as a resource for research on the immune response to SARS-CoV-2. HLA class I and class II types, where available, came from metadata supplied by the sample provider rather than from assay-based typing. The dataset comprised deeply sampled blood TCRbeta repertoires from subjects exposed to, actively infected with, or recovered from COVID-19. The prospective study material was composed of cDNA or gDNA derived from T cells, B-cell-depleted T cells, or PBMCs. The sample metadata nearly always contained a de-identified subject ID, COVID-19 status, age in years and sex. The samples were drawn from the first 160 participants of the ongoing ImmuneRACE study and from 1,254 subjects provided by 6 global collaborators.

Of note for this clone: This clone's antigen is unknown. No much larger clonotype is one base removed from it; base qualities were not supplied.

In the prospective study, participants were about 18 to 90 years old, resided in 24 geographic areas of the United States, and were enrolled through a virtual design. In the prospective study, participants were assigned to cohorts based on the clinical history participants reported in a screening survey and a study questionnaire. Each participant in the prospective study had whole blood, serum and a nasopharyngeal or oropharyngeal swab collected by mobile phlebotomists. Over a roughly two-month period, participants in the prospective study had the option of providing additional blood draws and questionnaires. Before DNA extraction, blood samples from the prospective study were shipped at room temperature or frozen. The cysteine opens and the phenylalanine closes a CDR3 of 15 amino acids. CDR3 DNA is the only sequence kept; it has 45 bases, read in frame from the first base. Trimming costs V 2 bases and J 0 bases, and their ends lie 8 bases apart. The CDR1 and CDR2 encoded by the germline V gene are SGDLS and YYNGEE.

The investigation overall reported the following: How much clinical and demographic metadata was included differed by source and by participant, and the metadata was provided uncurated.

TCRbeta CDR3 regions were amplified from genomic DNA by means of the immunoSEQ Assay, a bias-controlled multiplex PCR. For the original study's pipeline: Nucleated cell counts per sample were estimated from amplification of reference gene primers within the assay. To quantify the absolute abundance of each unique TCRbeta CDR3 rearrangement, sequence reads were collapsed and filtered. For each sample, productive Simpson clonality was calculated by taking the square root of Simpson's diversity index across productive rearrangements. The table comes from immuneACCESS by way of TCRdb, which keeps in-frame sequences with V and J called. Part of the clones is missing from these tables; in studies checked, under half for an unresolved V gene and the rest for unknown reasons. V, J and clone size derive from that table, while D and trimming were established from the DNA sequence. This sample holds approximately 150,000 clones; roughly four fifths were observed only once. The ten most abundant clones make up about 2.3% of the sample.

The TCR sequence derives from a man aged 40-50 years with acute COVID-19. The V gene is TRBV9 and the J gene is TRBJ2-2; the D gene is perhaps TRBD2, from 5 matching bases. What was sequenced was PBMCs or T cells enriched from blood (not recorded which). At the DNA level, the sequence is TGTGCCAGCAGCGTTAGCGTTGCGAACACCGGGGAGCTGTTTTTT. Protein translation: CASSVSVANTGELFF.